This T cell receptor beta chain was sequenced in a study of human T cells and chemical hapten exposure. Study as a whole: Skin of the upper inner arm, roughly 2 cm by roughly 2 cm, received 2% DPC for sensitization. Diphenylcyclopropenone was applied weekly to patients' scalps across the roughly 25-week study.

Unique molecular identifiers were affixed to discrete cDNA molecules within the library. In TCRdb, the RACE reads were re-called with MiXCR into one record per CDR3 protein. Of 150,000 to 200,000 distinct CDR3 sequences in the sample, roughly 26% were seen once. This CDR3 spans 12 amino acids. The ends were cut back, 5 bases at V and 11 bases at J, with 13 bases in the middle. This clonotype was seen only a few times. Indicated time point: patch test 3, about 24 weeks after DPC sensitization. Documented treatment: therapeutic diphenylcyclopropenone sensitization with weekly scalp DPC. The receptor was derived from a woman under 30 with alopecia areata. Some clones in this sample may be carry-over from other donors' samples. The rearrangement uses TRBV12-3 or TRBV12-4 and TRBJ2-1, with D perhaps matching TRBD1 (6 bases). The input for sequencing was whole blood, taken in connection with sensitization to the hapten diphenylcyclopropenone (DPC). For the CDR3, the DNA is TGTGCCAGCAGTACCGTTCAGGGGAAGCAGTTCTTC. Translating it yields CASSTVQGKQFF.